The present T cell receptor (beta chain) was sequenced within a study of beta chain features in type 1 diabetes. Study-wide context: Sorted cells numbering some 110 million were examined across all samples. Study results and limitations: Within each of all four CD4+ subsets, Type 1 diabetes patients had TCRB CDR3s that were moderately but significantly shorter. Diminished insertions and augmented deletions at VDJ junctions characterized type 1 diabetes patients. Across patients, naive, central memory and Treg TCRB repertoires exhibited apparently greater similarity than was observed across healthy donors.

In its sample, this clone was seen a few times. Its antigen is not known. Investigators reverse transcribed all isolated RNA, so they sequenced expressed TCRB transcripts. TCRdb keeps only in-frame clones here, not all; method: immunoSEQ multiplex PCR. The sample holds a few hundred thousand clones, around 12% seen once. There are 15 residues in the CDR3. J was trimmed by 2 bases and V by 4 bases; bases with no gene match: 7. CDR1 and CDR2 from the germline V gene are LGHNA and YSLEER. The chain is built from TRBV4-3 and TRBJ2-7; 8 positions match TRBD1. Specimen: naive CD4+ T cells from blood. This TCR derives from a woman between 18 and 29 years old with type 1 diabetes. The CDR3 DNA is TGCGCCAGCAGCCCAGGGGTGGGACAGGCCTACGAGCAGTACTTC. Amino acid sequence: CASSPGVGQAYEQYF.